This is a list of T cell receptor beta chains from one sample in a study of T-cell memory formation after mild COVID-19. TCRdb re-called the 5' RACE reads with MiXCR, one entry per CDR3 protein. The repertoire holds 550,000 to 600,000 distinct CDR3 sequences, with roughly a sixth as singletons. Sequencing input: PBMCs or a T cell subset sorted from them (not recorded which). The receptors stem from an adult woman who had mild COVID-19 (a few samples of this study predate the infection). Cell type and time point are not known. CDR3s include the opening cysteine and the closing phenylalanine or tryptophan. D genes are given only for firm matches.

TRBV4-3	.	TRBJ2-2	CASSQDWGRGGTGELFF
TRBV7-6	.	TRBJ1-3	CASSLESGLVGNTIYF
TRBV12-3/TRBV12-4	.	TRBJ2-1	CASSRPVATSYNEQFF
TRBV2	TRBD2	TRBJ2-3	CASSERLALTDTQYF
TRBV19	.	TRBJ2-7	CASSMSFTGRQYF
TRBV7-2	TRBD1	TRBJ2-7	CASSLGFGTGGYEQYF
TRBV6-6	TRBD2	TRBJ2-1	CASMTGGAINEQFF
TRBV24-1	TRBD1	TRBJ1-2	CATSETGAGYGYTF
TRBV4-1	.	TRBJ2-2	CASRFTWTENTGELFF
TRBV5-4	.	TRBJ2-7	CASSPTSGDYEQYF
TRBV6-2/TRBV6-3	.	TRBJ2-3	CASTLFDRGPDTQYF
TRBV6-2/TRBV6-3	TRBD1	TRBJ2-2	CASRVQGARELFF
TRBV7-2	TRBD1	TRBJ2-1	CASSLPQGTGGETTFF
TRBV6-2/TRBV6-3	TRBD1	TRBJ1-2	CASRPPGQTSYGYTF
TRBV20-1	.	TRBJ1-4	CSASYAGFTNEKLFF
TRBV11-2	TRBD2	TRBJ2-1	CASSSQLAVSYNEQFF
TRBV29-1	.	TRBJ1-2	CSVEGGYTF
TRBV6-4	TRBD1	TRBJ2-3	CASSQGGDRGAQYF
TRBV15	TRBD1	TRBJ2-7	CATSRQGQGTYEQYF
TRBV12-3/TRBV12-4	TRBD2	TRBJ2-4	CASSLTGGLNIQYF
TRBV7-9	TRBD2	TRBJ2-5	CASSLTLAGEWQETQYF
TRBV3-1	.	TRBJ2-2	CASSLGTLAGELFF
TRBV7-3	TRBD2	TRBJ2-3	CASSPGILAGTDTQYF
TRBV2	TRBD1	TRBJ2-5	CASWGQGKTQYF
TRBV6-2/TRBV6-3	TRBD2	TRBJ2-5	CASSPTSGQETQYF
TRBV24-1	.	TRBJ2-3	CATSISGLTDTQYF
TRBV5-1	.	TRBJ1-2	CATRVTGGNYGYTF
TRBV13	TRBD2	TRBJ2-7	CASSSGSVTSGRSIYEQYF
TRBV29-1	.	TRBJ1-1	CSVVGGAEAFF
TRBV24-1	.	TRBJ1-2	CATSDPGHAYGYTF
TRBV11-2	.	TRBJ2-7	CASSLGDWSSYEQYF
TRBV7-3	.	TRBJ2-1	CASSHELNEQFF
TRBV7-2	.	TRBJ2-7	CASSPDRYEQYF
TRBV19	TRBD1	TRBJ1-1	CASSISGTGYTEAFF
TRBV6-6	TRBD1	TRBJ1-1	CASTWDRGTEAFF
TRBV7-9	.	TRBJ2-2	CASSPDGGRHTGELFF
TRBV11-2	.	TRBJ2-3	CASSLDLGRARSTSTDTQYF
TRBV7-3	TRBD1	TRBJ1-3	CASSPGQVGPNTIYF
TRBV10-3	.	TRBJ2-1	CAISESGSGLKYNEQFF
TRBV18	TRBD2	TRBJ2-1	CASSPPGVAGVNEQFF
TRBV5-1	TRBD2	TRBJ2-2	CASSLSLAASDTGELFF
TRBV12-3/TRBV12-4	.	TRBJ2-7	CASRASSFHEQYF
TRBV10-3	.	TRBJ1-1	CAISEPGHRMVPEAFF
TRBV18	.	TRBJ2-1	CASSPPAVEGEQFF
TRBV12-3/TRBV12-4	.	TRBJ1-1	CASSSWGKSEAFF
TRBV4-2	TRBD2	TRBJ2-1	CASSHAPAGGVYNEQFF
TRBV6-2/TRBV6-3	.	TRBJ2-3	CASTPLRERTDTQYF
TRBV3-1	.	TRBJ1-6	CASSQLRDSSPLHF
TRBV5-8	TRBD1	TRBJ1-1	CASSYPGGKAFF
TRBV24-1	TRBD1	TRBJ2-2	CATSDPGQGHTGELFF
TRBV6-2/TRBV6-3	TRBD2	TRBJ2-7	CASSYSVIAGVYEQYF
TRBV12-3/TRBV12-4	.	TRBJ2-7	CASSLTGLKGEQYF
TRBV4-2	.	TRBJ2-1	CASSRRDATYNEQFF
TRBV7-9	.	TRBJ2-3	CASSFRRGGTDTQYF
TRBV29-1	.	TRBJ2-7	CSVEDRGSYEQYF
TRBV29-1	TRBD1	TRBJ1-2	CSVVLRQGHGYTF
TRBV15	TRBD2	TRBJ2-3	CATSPLGTSGSDSTQYF
TRBV28	TRBD2	TRBJ2-7	CASWGLSSGNIYEQYF
TRBV20-1	TRBD1	TRBJ2-7	CSALSTGQGLYEQYF
TRBV24-1	TRBD1	TRBJ1-1	CATQGTGGSEAFF